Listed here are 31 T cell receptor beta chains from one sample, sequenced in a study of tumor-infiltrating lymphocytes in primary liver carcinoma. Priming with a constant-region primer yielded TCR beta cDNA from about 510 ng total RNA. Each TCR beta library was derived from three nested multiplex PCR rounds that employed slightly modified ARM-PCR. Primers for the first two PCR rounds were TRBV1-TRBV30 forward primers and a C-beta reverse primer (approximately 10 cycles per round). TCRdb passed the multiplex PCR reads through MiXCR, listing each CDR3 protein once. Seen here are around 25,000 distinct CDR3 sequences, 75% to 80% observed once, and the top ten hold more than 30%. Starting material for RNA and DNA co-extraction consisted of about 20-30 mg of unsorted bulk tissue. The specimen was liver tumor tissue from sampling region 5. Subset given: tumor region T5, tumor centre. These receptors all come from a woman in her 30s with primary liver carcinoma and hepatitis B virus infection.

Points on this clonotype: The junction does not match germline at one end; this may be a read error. CDR3 DNA sequence: TGCAGCGTTGATAGGGAGATGGACACTGAAGTTTTCTTT. This gives the protein CSVDREMDTEVFF. The V gene is TRBV29-1, the J gene TRBJ1-1; tentatively, D is TRBD1 (5 bases). CDR3 length: 13 residues. Germline CDR1 and CDR2: SQVTM and ANQGSEA.

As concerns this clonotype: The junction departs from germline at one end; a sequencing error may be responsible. CDR3 in DNA: TGTCCCAGCAGTGACGGGACAGGGGAATTACCCCTCCACTTT. Amino acids: CPSSDGTGELPLHF. J is TRBJ1-6 and V is TRBV6-4, with TRBD1 matching over 10 bases. The V gene's germline CDR1 is MRHNA and CDR2 SNTAGT. CDR3 length: 14 amino acids.

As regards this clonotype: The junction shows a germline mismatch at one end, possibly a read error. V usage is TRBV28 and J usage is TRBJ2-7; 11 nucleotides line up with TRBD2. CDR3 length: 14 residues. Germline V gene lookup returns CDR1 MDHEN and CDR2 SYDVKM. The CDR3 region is CASHTTSGSHELYF. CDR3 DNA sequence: TGTGCCAGCCATACCACTAGCGGGAGCCACGAGCTGTACTTC.

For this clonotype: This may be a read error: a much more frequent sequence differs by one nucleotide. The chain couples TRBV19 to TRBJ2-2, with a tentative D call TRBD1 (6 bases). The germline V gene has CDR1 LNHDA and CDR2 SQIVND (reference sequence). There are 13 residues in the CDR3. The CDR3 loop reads CTSTADRTGELFF. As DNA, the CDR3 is TGTACCAGTACCGCCGACAGGACCGGGGAGCTGTTTTTT.

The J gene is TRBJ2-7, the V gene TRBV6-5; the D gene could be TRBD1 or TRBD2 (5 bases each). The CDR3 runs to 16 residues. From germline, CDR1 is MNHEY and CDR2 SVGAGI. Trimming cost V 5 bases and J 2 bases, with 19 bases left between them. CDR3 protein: CASSLTASGTAYEQYF. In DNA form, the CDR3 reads TGTGCCAGCAGTCTGACTGCCAGTGGGACCGCCTACGAGCAGTACTTC.

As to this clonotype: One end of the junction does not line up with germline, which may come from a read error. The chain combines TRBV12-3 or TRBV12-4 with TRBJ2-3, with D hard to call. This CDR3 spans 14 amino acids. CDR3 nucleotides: TGTGTTAGCAGTTTTGGTCGTAGCACAGATACTCAGTATTTT. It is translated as CVSSFGRSTDTQYF.

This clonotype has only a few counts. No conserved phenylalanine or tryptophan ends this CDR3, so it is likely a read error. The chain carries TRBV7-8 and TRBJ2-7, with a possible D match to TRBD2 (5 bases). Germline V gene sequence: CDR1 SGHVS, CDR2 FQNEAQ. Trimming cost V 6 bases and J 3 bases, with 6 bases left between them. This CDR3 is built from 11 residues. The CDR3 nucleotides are TGTGCCAGCAGTGACTACTACGAGCAGTACCTC. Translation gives CASSDYYEQYL.

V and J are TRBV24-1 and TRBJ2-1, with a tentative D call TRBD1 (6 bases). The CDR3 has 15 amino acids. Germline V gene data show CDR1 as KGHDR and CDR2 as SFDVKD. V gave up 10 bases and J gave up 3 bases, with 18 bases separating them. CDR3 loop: CATRGKDSIYNEQFF. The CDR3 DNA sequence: TGTGCCACAAGGGGAAAGGACAGCATCTACAATGAGCAGTTCTTC.

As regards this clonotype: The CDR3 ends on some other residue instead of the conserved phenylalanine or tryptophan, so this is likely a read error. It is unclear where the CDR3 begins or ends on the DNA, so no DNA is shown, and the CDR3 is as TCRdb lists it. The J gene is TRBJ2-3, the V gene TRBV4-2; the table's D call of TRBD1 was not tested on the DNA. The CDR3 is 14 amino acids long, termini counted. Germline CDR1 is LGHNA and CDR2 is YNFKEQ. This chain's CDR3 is CPISLYQGDTDTQY.

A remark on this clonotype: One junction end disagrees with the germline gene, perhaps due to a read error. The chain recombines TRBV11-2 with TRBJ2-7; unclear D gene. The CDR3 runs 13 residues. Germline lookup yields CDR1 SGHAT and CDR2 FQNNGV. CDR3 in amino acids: CVSVLSGGYEQYF. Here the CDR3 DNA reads TGTGTCAGCGTCCTGTCCGGCGGATACGAGCAGTACTTC.

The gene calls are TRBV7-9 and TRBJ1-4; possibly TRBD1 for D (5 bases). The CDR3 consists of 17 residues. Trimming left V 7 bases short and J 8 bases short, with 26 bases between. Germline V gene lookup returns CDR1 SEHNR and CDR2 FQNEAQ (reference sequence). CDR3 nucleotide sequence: TGTGCCAGCACCTTGAACCTCCCAGGGAGTTCGGACGAAAAACTGTTTTTT. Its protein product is CASTLNLPGSSDEKLFF.

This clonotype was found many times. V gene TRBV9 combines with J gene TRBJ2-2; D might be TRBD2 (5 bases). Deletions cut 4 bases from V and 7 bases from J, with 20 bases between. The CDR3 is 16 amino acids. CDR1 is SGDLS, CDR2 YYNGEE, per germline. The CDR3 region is CASSLAGSAARGELFF. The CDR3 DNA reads TGTGCCAGCAGCCTAGCTGGGAGCGCAGCTCGCGGGGAGCTGTTTTTT.

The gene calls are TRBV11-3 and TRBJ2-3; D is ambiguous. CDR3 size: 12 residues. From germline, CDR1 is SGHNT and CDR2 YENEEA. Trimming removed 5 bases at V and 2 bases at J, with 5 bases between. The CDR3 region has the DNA TGTGCCAGCAGCGCCACCACAGATACGCAGTATTTT. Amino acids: CASSATTDTQYF.

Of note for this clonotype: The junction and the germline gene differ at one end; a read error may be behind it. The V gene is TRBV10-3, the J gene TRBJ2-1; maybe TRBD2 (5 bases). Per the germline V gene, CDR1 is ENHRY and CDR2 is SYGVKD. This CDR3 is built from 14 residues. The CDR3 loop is CAISPTATRDERFF. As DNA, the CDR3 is TGCGCCATCAGTCCCACGGCGACTCGGGATGAGCGGTTCTTC.

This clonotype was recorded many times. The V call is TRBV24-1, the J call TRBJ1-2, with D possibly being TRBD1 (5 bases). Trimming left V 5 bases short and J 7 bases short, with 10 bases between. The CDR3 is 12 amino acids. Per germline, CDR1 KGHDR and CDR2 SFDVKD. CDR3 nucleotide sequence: TGTGCCACCAGTGGGGGCCGGCTTGGCTACACCTTC. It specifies CATSGGRLGYTF.

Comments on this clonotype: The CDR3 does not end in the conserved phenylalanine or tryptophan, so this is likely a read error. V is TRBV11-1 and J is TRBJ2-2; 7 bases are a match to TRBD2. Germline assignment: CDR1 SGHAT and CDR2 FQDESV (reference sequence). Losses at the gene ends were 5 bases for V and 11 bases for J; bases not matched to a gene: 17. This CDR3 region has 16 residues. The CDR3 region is CASSRVMAGVSVELFL. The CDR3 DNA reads TGTGCCAGCAGCAGGGTTATGGCGGGAGTGTCCGTTGAGCTGTTTCTT.

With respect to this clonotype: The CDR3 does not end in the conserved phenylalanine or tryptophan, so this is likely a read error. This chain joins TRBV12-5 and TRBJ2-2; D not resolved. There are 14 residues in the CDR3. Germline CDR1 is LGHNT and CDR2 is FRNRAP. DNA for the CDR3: TGTGCTAGTGGCTTGGTATCCTTCACCGGGGAGCTGTTTTCT. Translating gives CASGLVSFTGELFS.

The CDR3 reads CASSPLLAGGGLEQYF. The CDR3 bases are TGTGCCAGCAGCCCACTGCTAGCGGGCGGAGGCCTCGAGCAGTACTTC. The chain combines TRBV7-8 with TRBJ2-7, with 8 nucleotides matching TRBD2. Trimming took 5 bases from V and 6 from J; bases not matched to a gene: 15. This CDR3 comprises 16 residues. Germline lookup yields CDR1 SGHVS and CDR2 FQNEAQ.

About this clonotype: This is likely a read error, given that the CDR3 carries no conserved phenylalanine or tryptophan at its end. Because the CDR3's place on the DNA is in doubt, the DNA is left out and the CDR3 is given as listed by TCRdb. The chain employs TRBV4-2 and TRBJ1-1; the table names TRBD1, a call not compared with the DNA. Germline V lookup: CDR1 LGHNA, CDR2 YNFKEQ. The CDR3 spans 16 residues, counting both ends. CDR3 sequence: CAISPVEGRGNTEAFI.

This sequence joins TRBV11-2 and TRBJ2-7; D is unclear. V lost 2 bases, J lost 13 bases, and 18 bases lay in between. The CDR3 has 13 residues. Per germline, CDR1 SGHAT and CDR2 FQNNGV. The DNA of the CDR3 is TGTGCCAGCAGCTTAAGTGAGCCAGCGTCGCAATACTTC. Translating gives CASSLSEPASQYF.

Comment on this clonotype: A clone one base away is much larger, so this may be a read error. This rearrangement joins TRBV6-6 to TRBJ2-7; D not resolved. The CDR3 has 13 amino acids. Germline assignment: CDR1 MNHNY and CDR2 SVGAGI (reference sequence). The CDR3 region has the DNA TGTGCTGGCAGACGAGAAAGTGGTTACGAGCAGTACTTC. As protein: CAGRRESGYEQYF.

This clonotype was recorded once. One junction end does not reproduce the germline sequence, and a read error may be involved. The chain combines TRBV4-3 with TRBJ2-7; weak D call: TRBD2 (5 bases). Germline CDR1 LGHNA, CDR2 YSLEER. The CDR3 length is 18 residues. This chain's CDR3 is CASNQAVMGSHISYEQYF. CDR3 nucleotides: TGCGCCAGCAACCAAGCTGTGATGGGGAGTCACATTAGCTACGAGCAGTACTTC.

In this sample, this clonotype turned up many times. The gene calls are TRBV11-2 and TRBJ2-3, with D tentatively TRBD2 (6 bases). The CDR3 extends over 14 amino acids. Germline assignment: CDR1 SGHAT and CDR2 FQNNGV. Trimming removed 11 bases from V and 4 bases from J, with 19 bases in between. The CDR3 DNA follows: TGTGCCGGAGGGGCACGGGAGCCCGCAGATACGCAGTATTTT. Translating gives CAGGAREPADTQYF.

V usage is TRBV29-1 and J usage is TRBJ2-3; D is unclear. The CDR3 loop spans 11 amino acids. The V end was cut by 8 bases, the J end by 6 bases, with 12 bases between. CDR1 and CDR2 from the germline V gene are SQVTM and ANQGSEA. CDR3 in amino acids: CSHRGRDTQYF. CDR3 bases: TGCAGCCATAGAGGCAGGGATACGCAGTATTTT.

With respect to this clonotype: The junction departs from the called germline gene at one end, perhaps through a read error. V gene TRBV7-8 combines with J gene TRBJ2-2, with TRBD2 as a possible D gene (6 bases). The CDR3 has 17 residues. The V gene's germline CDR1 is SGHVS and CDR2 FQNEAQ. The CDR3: CASNSRSHTPNTGELFF. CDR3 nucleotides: TGTGCCAGCAATTCGCGGAGCCACACGCCGAACACGGGGGAGCTATTTTTT.

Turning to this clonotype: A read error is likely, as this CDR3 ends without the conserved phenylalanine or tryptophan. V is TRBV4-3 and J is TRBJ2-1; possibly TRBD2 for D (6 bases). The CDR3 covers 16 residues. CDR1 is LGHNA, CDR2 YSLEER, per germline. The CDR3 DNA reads TGCCCCAGCAGCCAAGATGCGGGAAGCTCCTACGATGAGCAGTTCCTC. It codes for CPSSQDAGSSYDEQFL.

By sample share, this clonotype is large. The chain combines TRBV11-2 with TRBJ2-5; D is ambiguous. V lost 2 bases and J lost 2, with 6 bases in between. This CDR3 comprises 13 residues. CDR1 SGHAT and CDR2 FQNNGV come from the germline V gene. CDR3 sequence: CASSLWRQETQYF. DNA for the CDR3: TGTGCCAGCAGCTTATGGCGGCAAGAGACCCAGTACTTC.

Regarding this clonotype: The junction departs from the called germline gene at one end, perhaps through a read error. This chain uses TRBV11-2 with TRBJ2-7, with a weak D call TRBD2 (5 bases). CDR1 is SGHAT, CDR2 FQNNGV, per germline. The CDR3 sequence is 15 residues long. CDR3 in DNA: TGTGCCAGCAGCTTAGAAATGAGGGATCTACGTGGGCAGTATTTC. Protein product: CASSLEMRDLRGQYF.

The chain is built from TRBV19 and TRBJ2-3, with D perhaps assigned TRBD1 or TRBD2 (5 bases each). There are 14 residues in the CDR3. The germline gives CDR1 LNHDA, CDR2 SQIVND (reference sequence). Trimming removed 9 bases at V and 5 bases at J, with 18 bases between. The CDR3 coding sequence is TGTGCCAGCACTCCCGTTGGGGCGGGAGATACGCAGTATTTT. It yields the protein CASTPVGAGDTQYF.

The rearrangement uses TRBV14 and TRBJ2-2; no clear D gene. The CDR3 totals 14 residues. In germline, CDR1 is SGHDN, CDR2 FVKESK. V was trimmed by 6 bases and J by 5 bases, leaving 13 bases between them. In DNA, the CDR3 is TGTGCCAGCAGTCCAGGACGGAAAACCGGGGAGCTGTTTTTT. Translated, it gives CASSPGRKTGELFF.

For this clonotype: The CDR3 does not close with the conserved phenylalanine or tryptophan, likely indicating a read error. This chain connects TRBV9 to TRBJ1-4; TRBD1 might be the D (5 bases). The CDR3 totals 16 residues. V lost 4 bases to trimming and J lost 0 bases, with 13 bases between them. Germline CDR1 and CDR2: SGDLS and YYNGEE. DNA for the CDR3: TGTGCCAGCAGCCCTGTCCTGGGGGCAACTAATGAAAAACTGTTTATT. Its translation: CASSPVLGATNEKLFI.